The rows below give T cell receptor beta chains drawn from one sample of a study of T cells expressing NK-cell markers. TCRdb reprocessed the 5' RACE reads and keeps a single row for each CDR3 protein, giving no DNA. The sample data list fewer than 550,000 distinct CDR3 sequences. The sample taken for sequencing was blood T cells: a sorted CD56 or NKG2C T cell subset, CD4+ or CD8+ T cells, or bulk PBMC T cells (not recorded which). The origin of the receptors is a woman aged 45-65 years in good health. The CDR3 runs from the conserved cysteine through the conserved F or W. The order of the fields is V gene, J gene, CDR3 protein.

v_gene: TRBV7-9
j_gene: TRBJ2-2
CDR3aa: CASSYDALTVKFKAGELFF

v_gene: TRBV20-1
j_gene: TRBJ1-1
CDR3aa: CSAPDRLGTEAFF

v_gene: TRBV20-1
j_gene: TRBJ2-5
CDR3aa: CSATREGETQYF

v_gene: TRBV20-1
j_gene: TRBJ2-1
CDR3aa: CSAPAGASSYNEQFF

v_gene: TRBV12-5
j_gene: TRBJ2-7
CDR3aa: CASGFISGAGEQYF

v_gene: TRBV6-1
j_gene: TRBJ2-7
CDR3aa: CASSDRPAEQYF

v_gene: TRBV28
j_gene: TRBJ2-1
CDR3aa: CASSGGLQGEQFF

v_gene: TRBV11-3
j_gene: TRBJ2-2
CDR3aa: CASSPHTGELFF

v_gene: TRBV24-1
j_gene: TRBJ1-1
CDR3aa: CATSDPKGGADTEAFF

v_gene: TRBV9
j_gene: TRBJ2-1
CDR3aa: CASSAETGGNEQFF

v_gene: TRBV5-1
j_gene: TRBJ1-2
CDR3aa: CASSSRTGGMDGYTF

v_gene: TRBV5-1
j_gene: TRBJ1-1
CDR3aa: CASSLKVGAAFF